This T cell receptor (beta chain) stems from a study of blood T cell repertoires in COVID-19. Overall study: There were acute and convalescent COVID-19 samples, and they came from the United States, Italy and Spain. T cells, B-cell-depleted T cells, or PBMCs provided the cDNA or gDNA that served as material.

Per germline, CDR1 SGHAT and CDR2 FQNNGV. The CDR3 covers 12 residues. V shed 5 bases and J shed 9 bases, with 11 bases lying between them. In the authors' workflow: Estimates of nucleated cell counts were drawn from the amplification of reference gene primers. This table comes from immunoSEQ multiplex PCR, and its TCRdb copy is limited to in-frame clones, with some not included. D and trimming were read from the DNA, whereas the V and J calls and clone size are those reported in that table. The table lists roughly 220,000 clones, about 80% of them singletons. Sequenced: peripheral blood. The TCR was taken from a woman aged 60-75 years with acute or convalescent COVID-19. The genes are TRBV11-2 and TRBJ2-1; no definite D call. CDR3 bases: TGTGCCAGCAGCCCTACCCACCTTGAGCAGTTCTTC. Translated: CASSPTHLEQFF.